These 21 T cell receptor beta chains were sequenced from one sample in a study of cytotoxic CD8 clonotypes in ibrutinib-treated CLL. This table comes from immunoSEQ multiplex PCR, and its TCRdb copy is limited to in-frame clones, with some not included. The sample lists a few hundred thousand clones, approximately 67% occurring once. The sequencing here drew on PBMCs, taken after 36 months of ibrutinib treatment. The receptors derive from a human donor with chronic lymphocytic leukemia.

The V call is TRBV6-5, the J call TRBJ1-1; 7 bases are shared with TRBD1. CDR1 is MNHEY and CDR2 is SVGAGI in the germline V gene. V dropped 11 bases and J dropped 0; count of bases not matched to a gene: 6. There are 13 residues in the CDR3. The CDR3 DNA reads TGTGCCGCCCGCAGGGGGATGAACACTGAAGCTTTCTTT. Its protein is CAARRGMNTEAFF.

This chain uses TRBV18 with TRBJ2-1; weak D call: TRBD1 (5 bases). V lost 1 base, J lost 1 base, and 14 bases lay in between. The CDR3 is made up of 17 amino acids. CDR1 and CDR2 (germline): KGHSH, LQKENI. CDR3 protein: CASSPQQGPGSYNEQFF. Here the CDR3 DNA reads TGTGCCAGCTCACCACAGCAGGGCCCCGGGTCCTACAATGAGCAGTTCTTC.

The chain links TRBV29-1 to TRBJ2-2; D is ambiguous. This CDR3 has 13 amino acids. CDR1 is SQVTM and CDR2 is ANQGSEA in the germline V gene. V lost 3 bases, J lost 2 bases, and 7 bases lay in between. The CDR3 region is CSVEGSNTGELFF. The CDR3 nucleotides read TGCAGCGTTGAGGGCAGCAACACCGGGGAGCTGTTTTTT.

The chain is built from TRBV6-5 and TRBJ1-2; perhaps TRBD1 as D (5 bases). Germline V gene sequence: CDR1 MNHEY, CDR2 SVGAGI. The length of the CDR3 is 15 residues. Trimming removed 4 bases at V and 4 bases at J, with 16 bases between. The CDR3: CASSSDRGRAYGYTF. In nucleotides, the CDR3 is TGTGCCAGCAGTTCTGACCGAGGCAGGGCCTATGGCTACACCTTC.

The V gene is TRBV18, the J gene TRBJ1-2; TRBD1 matches at 7 bases. In germline, CDR1 is KGHSH, CDR2 LQKENI. CDR3 length equals 12 residues. V lost 5 bases and J lost 7; bases outside the gene matches: 4. The CDR3 here is CASSSGTAGYTF. CDR3 coding DNA: TGTGCCAGCTCATCCGGGACAGCTGGCTACACCTTC.

The gene calls are TRBV4-1 and TRBJ2-7; the D gene is possibly TRBD2 (5 bases). Germline values: CDR1 MGHRA, CDR2 YSYEKL. This CDR3 is built from 14 residues. The ends were cut back, 3 bases at V and 3 bases at J, with 12 bases in the middle. The CDR3 DNA is TGCGCCAGCAGCCAGGTTAGCGAGGGCTACGAGCAGTACTTC. As protein: CASSQVSEGYEQYF.

The chain carries TRBV7-3 and TRBJ1-5; D is perhaps TRBD1 (5 bases). CDR1 SGHTA and CDR2 FQGTGA come from the germline V gene. The CDR3 extends over 16 amino acids. Deletions cut 5 bases from V and 0 bases from J, with 14 bases between. The CDR3 spells CASSHWTFVSNQPQHF. The CDR3 DNA sequence: TGTGCCAGCAGCCATTGGACATTCGTTAGCAATCAGCCCCAGCATTTT.

The V gene is TRBV19, the J gene TRBJ1-2; D is ambiguous. Germline CDR1 is LNHDA and CDR2 is SQIVND (reference sequence). The CDR3 is 15 amino acids. The V gene lost 7 bases and the J gene lost 6 bases, with 21 bases spanning the gap. CDR3 bases: TGTGCCAGTACCCCAAGAAGGTTTCATTGGGATGGCTACACCTTC. This encodes CASTPRRFHWDGYTF.

This chain connects TRBV9 to TRBJ2-3, with TRBD2 matching 11 bases. The CDR3 length is 18 residues. With 4 bases clipped from V and 6 bases from J, the junction kept 16 bases outside the gene matches. The germline gives CDR1 SGDLS, CDR2 YYNGEE. The CDR3 nucleotides read TGTGCCAGCAGCATCTTAGCGGGGGGGCTTCTTCTCCCCGATACGCAGTATTTT. Translating it yields CASSILAGGLLLPDTQYF.

The chain is built from TRBV5-4 and TRBJ1-3, with D perhaps TRBD1 (5 bases). Germline assignment: CDR1 SGHNT and CDR2 YYREEE (reference sequence). The CDR3 totals 15 residues. V lost 4 bases and J lost 2, with 13 bases in between. The CDR3 sequence: CASSVDSRAGNTIYF. Here the CDR3 DNA reads TGTGCCAGCAGCGTCGACAGCCGGGCTGGAAACACCATATATTTT.

The chain is built from TRBV30 and TRBJ1-5; weak D call: TRBD1 (6 bases). Trimming took 4 bases from V and 1 from J, leaving 17 bases between them. The CDR3 extends over 16 amino acids. Per germline, CDR1 GTSNPN and CDR2 SVGIG (reference sequence). In nucleotides, the CDR3 is TGTGCCTGGAAAGGTGTACAGGGCGTGAGCAATCAGCCCCAGCATTTT. This sequence encodes CAWKGVQGVSNQPQHF. The full variable domain, completed using reference TRBV30 and TRBJ1-5, is SQTIHQWPATLVQPVGSPLSLECTVEGTSNPNLYWYRQAAGRGLQLLFYSVGIGQISSEVPQNLSASRPQDRQFILSSKKLLLSDSGFYLCAWKGVQGVSNQPQHFGDGTRLSIL.

The chain combines TRBV5-1 with TRBJ2-5; 7 bases fit TRBD1. CDR1 is SGHRS, CDR2 YFSETQ, per germline. The CDR3 is 17 residues long. Trimming cost V 1 base and J 5 bases; bases outside gene matches: 14. The CDR3, as DNA: TGCGCCAGCAGCTTGTCGCGCCCGGACAGGACGTTGGAGACCCAGTACTTC. This translates into CASSLSRPDRTLETQYF.

This chain links TRBV5-6 with TRBJ2-2; D might be TRBD2 (6 bases). The length of the CDR3 is 14 residues. CDR1 and CDR2 from the germline V gene are SGHDT and YYEEEE. Trimming removed 4 bases from V and 6 bases from J, with 13 bases in between. The CDR3 DNA reads TGTGCCAGCAGCCCCCCGTCGGGGGCCGGGGAGCTGTTTTTT. This sequence encodes CASSPPSGAGELFF.

Here the CDR3 DNA reads TGTGCCACCAGATACCTAGGGCCCGGAGATACGCAGTATTTT. It translates to CATRYLGPGDTQYF. The V gene is TRBV15, the J gene TRBJ2-3, with D unresolved. CDR3 length: 14 amino acids. V was trimmed by 6 bases and J by 5 bases, leaving 15 bases between them. CDR1 and CDR2 from the germline V gene are LNHNV and YYDKDF (reference sequence).

This chain connects TRBV19 to TRBJ2-7, with 7 bases that match TRBD2. The V gene end was trimmed by 5 bases and the J gene end by 3 bases; junction bases not matched to a gene: 10. The germline CDR1 and CDR2 sequences are LNHDA and SQIVND (reference sequence). CDR3 length: 15 amino acids. The CDR3 coding sequence is TGTGCCAGTAGTCCCCCTGGGAGGGAAGACTACGAGCAGTACTTC. It encodes CASSPPGREDYEQYF.

This chain joins TRBV2 and TRBJ2-7; 9 nucleotides line up with TRBD2. Germline lookup yields CDR1 SNHLY and CDR2 FYNNEI. V gave up 4 bases and J gave up 3 bases; unmatched junction bases: 7. The CDR3 is 15 amino acids. CDR3 DNA sequence: TGTGCCAGCAGTGGAAGCGGGGGGCAACTCTACGAGCAGTACTTC. As protein: CASSGSGGQLYEQYF.

The chain links TRBV6-5 to TRBJ2-1; the D is unclear. Trimming left V 4 bases short and J 0 bases short, with 10 bases between. CDR1 and CDR2 (germline): MNHEY, SVGAGI. The CDR3 length is 15 residues. This CDR3 is CASSFGPSSYNEQFF. The CDR3 DNA reads as TGTGCCAGCAGTTTCGGGCCTAGCTCCTACAATGAGCAGTTCTTC.

The chain joins TRBV29-1 to TRBJ2-2; 11 bases match TRBD2. The CDR3 has 15 amino acids. V was pared by 7 bases and J by 4 bases, with 8 bases of the junction left unmatched. Germline V gene sequence: CDR1 SQVTM, CDR2 ANQGSEA. The CDR3, as DNA: TGCAGCGGAGAGGTAGCGGGGGGGCGCACCGGGGAGCTGTTTTTT. Translated, it gives CSGEVAGGRTGELFF.

The rearrangement links TRBV7-9 to TRBJ1-6; D is perhaps TRBD1 (6 bases). Trimming took off 5 bases at V and 10 bases at J, with 18 bases between the two ends. The CDR3 contains 15 residues. Germline V gene lookup returns CDR1 SEHNR and CDR2 FQNEAQ (reference sequence). The CDR3 region is CASSPTAGTLSPLHF. The CDR3 bases are TGTGCCAGCAGCCCAACGGCCGGGACATTGTCACCCCTCCACTTT.

This chain uses TRBV25-1 with TRBJ1-4; the match to TRBD1 covers 8 bases. Germline loops: CDR1 MGHDK, CDR2 SYGVNS. J gave up 2 bases and V 0 bases, and 5 bases lay outside the gene matches. This CDR3 is built from 17 residues. DNA for the CDR3: TGTGCCAGCAGTGAATATCAGGGGGCGTTGACTAATGAAAAACTGTTTTTT. Translation: CASSEYQGALTNEKLFF.

This clone was recorded a few times. The rearrangement joins TRBV7-2 to TRBJ2-7, with D tentatively TRBD1 (6 bases). The CDR3 is made up of 12 amino acids. The germline V gene has CDR1 SGHTA and CDR2 FQGNSA. Trimming left V 3 bases short and J 5 bases short, with 8 bases between. CDR3 nucleotide sequence: TGTGCCAGCAGCTTTTACAGGGACGAGCAGTACTTC. Residues: CASSFYRDEQYF.